The clone carrying this T cell receptor (beta chain) was counted once. Tumor samples were obtained before definitive surgery or chemotherapy. These data originate in a study of high-grade serous ovarian cancer treatment subgroups. V was trimmed by 5 bases and J by 0 bases, leaving 8 bases between them. CDR3 length equals 13 residues. Germline values: CDR1 MDHEN, CDR2 SYDVKM. Assay: immunoSEQ multiplex PCR; the TCRdb copy retains only in-frame clones and omits some. Counted here are about 40,000 clones, 70% to 80% occurring once; the ten biggest clones make up about 3%. Sequencing was done on a sample of tumor tissue. The clonotype originates from a human donor with high-grade serous ovarian cancer. The chain couples TRBV28 to TRBJ2-7; D ambiguous. CDR3 sequence: CASSLDGSYEQYF. As DNA, the CDR3 is TGTGCCAGCAGTCTCGACGGCTCCTACGAGCAGTACTTC.